The source of this T cell receptor beta chain is a study of beta chain features in type 1 diabetes. Background on the study: Across every sample, about 100 million sorted cells were examined in total.

About this clone itself: What it recognizes is unknown.

Germline V gene data show CDR1 as MNHEY and CDR2 as SVGAGI. The CDR3 totals 14 residues. Unmatched junction bases numbered 5, after V lost 2 bases and J lost 10 bases. Expressed TCRB transcripts got sequenced, as all isolated RNA was reverse transcribed. Profiling relied on immunoSEQ multiplex PCR, and the TCRdb table lists in-frame clones only, not all of them. The sample holds 350,000 to 450,000 clones, about 15% seen once. Study results and limitations: There was a possibility that cDNA sequencing over-represented cells with high TCR expression. More deletions and fewer insertions at VDJ junctions were found in patients with type 1 diabetes.

V is TRBV6-5 and J is TRBJ1-6, with 7 positions matching TRBD1. Input material: naive CD4+ T cells from blood. The origin of this receptor is a man aged 30 to 45 in good health. The CDR3: CASSYGRGESPLHF. The CDR3 region has the DNA TGTGCCAGCAGTTACGGCAGGGGGGAATCACCCCTCCACTTT.